Each of the 28 T cell receptor beta chains below was sequenced from the same sample in a study of T cells after yellow fever vaccination. TCRdb re-analysed the 5' RACE reads in MiXCR, keeping a single row per CDR3 protein. Seen here are around 340,000 distinct CDR3 sequences, 12% observed once, and the top ten hold 2.5% to 3.5%. This specimen consisted of CD4+ T cells sorted from PBMCs, obtained 15 days after the yellow fever booster vaccination. These receptors all stem from a young man who received the YFV17D yellow fever vaccine.

This clonotype has only a few counts. The chain employs TRBV6-2 or TRBV6-3 and TRBJ1-2, with TRBD1 identical over 8 bases. V lost 6 bases to trimming and J lost 5 bases; unmatched junction nucleotides: 11. Germline V gives CDR1 MNHEY, CDR2 SVGEGT. The CDR3 contains 15 residues. DNA for the CDR3: TGTGCCAGCAGAAAGACAGGGGCCTCGAGTTATGGCTACACCTTC. It translates to CASRKTGASSYGYTF.

V is TRBV18 and J is TRBJ2-3; 9 positions agree with TRBD1. Germline V gene lookup returns CDR1 KGHSH and CDR2 LQKENI. Unmatched junction bases numbered 1, after V lost 4 bases and J lost 11 bases. The CDR3 loop spans 11 amino acids. The CDR3 bases are TGTGCCAGCTCACGGGACAGGGAGCAGTATTTT. Protein sequence: CASSRDREQYF. Supplemented by reference TRBV18 and TRBJ2-3, the full variable domain reads NAGVMQNPRHLVRRRGQEARLRCSPMKGHSHVYWYRQLPEEGLKFMVYLQKENIIDESGMPKERFSAEFPKEGPSILRIQQVVRGDSAAYFCASSRDREQYFGPGTRLTVL.

This clonotype occurred a few times. The genes are TRBV6-6 and TRBJ2-2; TRBD1 is a possible D gene (6 bases). Germline CDR1 MNHNY, CDR2 SVGAGI (reference sequence). V lost 6 bases, J lost 5 bases, and 13 bases lay in between. The CDR3 has 14 residues. The CDR3 DNA is TGTGCCAGCAGAATACAGGGATGGACCGGGGAGCTGTTTTTT. As protein: CASRIQGWTGELFF.

This clonotype turned up a few times. Relative to the germline gene, one junction end is altered; a read error may explain this. V gene TRBV7-7 combines with J gene TRBJ2-5; tentative D call: TRBD1 (5 bases). Germline loops: CDR1 SSHAT, CDR2 FNYEAQ (reference sequence). CDR3 length: 13 residues. This CDR3 reads CASSPGREETQYF. The CDR3 bases are TGTGCTAGCAGCCCGGGCAGGGAAGAGACCCAGTACTTC.

The chain recombines TRBV25-1 with TRBJ1-1, with no clear D. Trimming removed 7 bases from V and 1 base from J, with 13 bases in between. Per the germline V gene, CDR1 is MGHDK and CDR2 is SYGVNS. The length of the CDR3 is 14 residues. CDR3 coding DNA: TGTGCCAGCATCGGGCACACGCCGAACACTGAAGCTTTCTTT. As protein: CASIGHTPNTEAFF.

This sequence joins TRBV5-6 and TRBJ1-4; perhaps TRBD1 as D (6 bases). Germline V gives CDR1 SGHDT, CDR2 YYEEEE. Trimming cost V 7 bases and J 7 bases, with 20 bases left between them. CDR3 length: 15 residues. The CDR3: CASARRGVQGEKLFF. The CDR3 DNA reads as TGTGCCAGCGCGCGCAGGGGTGTACAAGGTGAAAAACTGTTTTTT.

The chain carries TRBV19 and TRBJ1-3, with unresolved D. Germline V gene sequence: CDR1 LNHDA, CDR2 SQIVND (reference sequence). The CDR3 runs 15 residues. V lost 3 bases, J lost 3 bases, and 12 bases lay in between. The CDR3 nucleotides read TGTGCCAGTAGTATTACTGCTTTCCGTGGAAACACCATATATTTT. Protein product: CASSITAFRGNTIYF.

This chain connects TRBV4-1 to TRBJ2-1, with D maybe TRBD2 (6 bases). Germline loops: CDR1 MGHRA, CDR2 YSYEKL. The CDR3 contains 15 residues. V was cut by 4 bases and J by 4 bases, with 14 bases left in between. The CDR3 spells CASSRGTAQYNEQFF. Written as DNA, the CDR3 is TGCGCCAGCAGCCGCGGGACCGCGCAATACAATGAGCAGTTCTTC.

The rearrangement joins TRBV20-1 to TRBJ2-7, with a possible D match to TRBD1 (6 bases). The V gene's germline CDR1 is DFQATT and CDR2 SNEGSKA (reference sequence). This CDR3 comprises 13 residues. V lost 6 bases to trimming and J lost 0 bases, with 12 bases between them. The CDR3 DNA follows: TGCAGTGCCGCAATACAGGGCTCCTACGAGCAGTACGTC. Its translation: CSAAIQGSYEQYV.

J is TRBJ2-3 and V is TRBV20-1; 8 bases map to TRBD2. Germline CDR1 DFQATT, CDR2 SNEGSKA (reference sequence). J was trimmed by 1 base and V by 3 bases; bases with no gene match: 6. The CDR3 is 15 residues long. The CDR3 protein is CSASSPRGGTDTQYF. For the CDR3, the DNA is TGCAGTGCTAGTTCTCCGCGGGGGGGCACAGATACGCAGTATTTT.

The J gene is TRBJ2-4, the V gene TRBV5-1, with TRBD1 matching over 9 bases. The J segment lost 6 bases and the V segment lost 3 bases, leaving 7 bases of the junction unmatched. CDR1 is SGHRS and CDR2 is YFSETQ in the germline V gene. This CDR3 region has 15 residues. DNA of the CDR3: TGCGCCAGCAGCTCCGTGGGACAGGGTGGAAACATTCAGTACTTC. Translated, it gives CASSSVGQGGNIQYF.

The rearrangement joins TRBV5-1 to TRBJ2-2; a possible D gene is TRBD1 (5 bases). Germline lookup yields CDR1 SGHRS and CDR2 YFSETQ. The CDR3 extends over 13 amino acids. V was cut by 4 bases and J by 4 bases, with 8 bases left in between. The CDR3 DNA follows: TGCGCCAGCAGCGCGACAGTCACCGGGGAGCTGTTTTTT. Encoded protein: CASSATVTGELFF.

The chain links TRBV4-3 to TRBJ2-5; possibly TRBD1 for D (6 bases). The V gene lost 0 bases and the J gene lost 5 bases, with 22 bases spanning the gap. Germline values: CDR1 LGHNA, CDR2 YSLEER. This CDR3 comprises 18 residues. CDR3 sequence reads: CASSQEVEVGHTQETQYF. DNA of the CDR3: TGCGCCAGCAGCCAAGAAGTGGAGGTGGGACACACCCAGGAGACCCAGTACTTC.

This clonotype was counted a few times. The rearrangement uses TRBV20-1 and TRBJ2-3, with 15 bases fitting TRBD2. The CDR3 totals 17 residues. After removal of 5 bases from V and 6 bases from J, the junction contained 12 bases not matched to a gene. CDR1 is DFQATT and CDR2 is SNEGSKA in the germline V gene (reference sequence). CDR3 in DNA: TGCAGTGCTCACCCGGGACTAGCGGGGGGTCCAGTGGATACGCAGTATTTT. This sequence encodes CSAHPGLAGGPVDTQYF.

This clonotype was counted at least ten times. The chain combines TRBV7-9 with TRBJ2-5, with D possibly matching TRBD2 (8 bases). The CDR3 totals 16 residues. The V end lost 4 bases, the J end lost 5 bases, and 20 bases lay between the germline ends. Germline values: CDR1 SEHNR, CDR2 FQNEAQ (reference sequence). CDR3 coding DNA: TGTGCCAGCAGCTCCTCGGGAGGGGGCGCATGGGAGACCCAGTACTTC. It encodes CASSSSGGGAWETQYF.

This clonotype was seen a few times. This CDR3 is CASREKWSSHEQFF. The CDR3 DNA reads TGTGCCAGCAGGGAGAAGTGGTCATCCCATGAGCAGTTCTTC. V gene TRBV12-3 or TRBV12-4 combines with J gene TRBJ2-1; no definite D call. The CDR3 sequence is 14 residues long. V was cut by 6 bases and J by 8 bases, with 17 bases left in between.

This clonotype was counted ten times or more. The rearrangement links TRBV7-3 to TRBJ1-5; D is undetermined. V lost 4 bases and J 1 base, leaving 5 bases between the germline ends. Germline-derived CDR1 and CDR2 are SGHTA and FQGTGA. This CDR3 region has 13 residues. CDR3 DNA sequence: TGTGCCAGCAGCTCGGACAGCAATCAGCCCCAGCATTTT. It is translated as CASSSDSNQPQHF.

The chain combines TRBV7-6 with TRBJ2-7; D is perhaps TRBD1 (5 bases). In germline, CDR1 is SGHVS, CDR2 FNYEAQ. The CDR3 totals 13 residues. Trimming removed 5 bases from V and 4 bases from J, with 12 bases in between. The CDR3, as DNA: TGTGCCAGCAGCAAACAGGAGACTTACGAGCAGTACGTC. It is translated as CASSKQETYEQYV.

This clonotype was seen more than once but under ten times. The rearrangement joins TRBV20-1 to TRBJ2-5, with no clear D. Germline values: CDR1 DFQATT, CDR2 SNEGSKA (reference sequence). The CDR3 loop spans 13 amino acids. Trimming cost V 0 bases and J 7 bases, with 12 bases left between them. CDR3 sequence (DNA): TGCAGTGCTAGAGATCCAAGCCTATGGACCCAGTACTTC. Its protein is CSARDPSLWTQYF.

This clonotype was observed a handful of times. Written as DNA, the CDR3 is TGTGCCATCAGCCCTAGGCAGGGGAGAAATGAGCAGTTCTTC. Protein: CAISPRQGRNEQFF. The J gene is TRBJ2-1, the V gene TRBV10-3; tentatively, D is TRBD1 (6 bases). The CDR3 totals 14 residues. The germline CDR1 and CDR2 sequences are ENHRY and SYGVKD. Trimming removed 6 bases from V and 7 bases from J, with 16 bases in between.

There are many counts of this clonotype. V usage is TRBV15 and J usage is TRBJ2-5, with TRBD2 matching 11 bases. The V gene's germline CDR1 is LNHNV and CDR2 YYDKDF (reference sequence). This CDR3 region has 15 residues. V lost 1 base and J lost 5; bases outside the gene matches: 3. CDR3 loop: CATSRGGLAAETQYF. The DNA for the CDR3 is TGTGCCACCAGCAGAGGGGGACTAGCGGCGGAGACCCAGTACTTC.

This clonotype has a handful of counts. The chain is built from TRBV24-1 and TRBJ1-2; tentatively, D is TRBD1 (5 bases). Trimming took off 4 bases at V and 5 bases at J, with 10 bases between the two ends. CDR3 length: 13 residues. The germline gives CDR1 KGHDR, CDR2 SFDVKD. CDR3 protein: CATSEGDGYGYTF. The CDR3 region has the DNA TGTGCCACCAGTGAGGGGGACGGATATGGCTACACCTTC.

This clonotype turned up a few times. The V and J genes are TRBV18 and TRBJ1-5; no definite D call. CDR1 and CDR2 (germline): KGHSH, LQKENI. Trimming stripped 3 bases from V and 7 bases from J, with 16 bases between. The CDR3 has 15 residues. The CDR3 protein is CASSPLGGLRQPQHF. Written as DNA, the CDR3 is TGTGCCAGCTCACCGTTGGGAGGGCTTCGCCAGCCCCAGCATTTT.

This clonotype has only a few counts. V and J are TRBV4-3 and TRBJ2-7, with TRBD2 matching 10 bases. Losses at the gene ends were 2 bases for V and 3 bases for J; bases not matched to a gene: 10. The CDR3 is 17 residues long. Germline V gene sequence: CDR1 LGHNA, CDR2 YSLEER. CDR3 region: CASSQCLGLADYYEQYV. CDR3 DNA sequence: TGCGCCAGCAGCCAATGCCTTGGACTAGCGGATTACTACGAGCAGTACGTC.

This clonotype was seen more than once but under ten times. V and J are TRBV29-1 and TRBJ2-5; no reliable D call. This CDR3 has 13 amino acids. Deletions cut 1 base from V and 2 bases from J, with 8 bases between. Per the germline V gene, CDR1 is SQVTM and CDR2 is ANQGSEA. CDR3 nucleotide sequence: TGCAGCGTTGAAGTCACGGTTCAAGAGACCCAGTACTTC. Its translation: CSVEVTVQETQYF.

This clonotype was counted ten times or more. The chain recombines TRBV18 with TRBJ2-2; D possibly corresponds to TRBD1 (6 bases). CDR1 is KGHSH, CDR2 LQKENI, per germline. This CDR3 comprises 14 residues. The V and J ends lost 8 bases and 1 base respectively, with 11 bases between them. CDR3 amino acids: CASSPGQNTGELFF. The DNA for the CDR3 is TGTGCCAGCAGTCCGGGACAGAACACCGGGGAGCTGTTTTTT.

This rearrangement joins TRBV28 to TRBJ2-2; possibly TRBD1 for D (5 bases). Looked up from germline, CDR1 is MDHEN and CDR2 is SYDVKM. Trimming cost V 3 bases and J 5 bases, with 16 bases left between them. The CDR3 contains 16 residues. The CDR3 loop reads CASSLGGRARTGELFF. CDR3 DNA: TGTGCCAGCAGTTTGGGTGGCAGGGCGAGGACCGGGGAGCTGTTTTTT.

The rearrangement links TRBV5-1 to TRBJ1-6, with TRBD1 identical over 7 bases. The J segment lost 9 bases and the V segment lost 5 bases, leaving 11 bases of the junction unmatched. CDR1 is SGHRS, CDR2 YFSETQ, per germline. The CDR3 runs 15 residues. CDR3 sequence reads: CASRPLQGQGSPLHF. As DNA, the CDR3 is TGCGCCAGCAGGCCTTTACAGGGGCAGGGTTCACCCCTCCACTTT.